A selection of T cell receptor beta chains follows, all from one sample in a study of OX40 agonist ivuxolimab in advanced cancers. Libraries were prepared by immunoSEQ multiplex PCR; TCRdb keeps only in-frame clonotypes and omits some of them. The sample lists 8,000 to 9,500 clones, roughly 90% occurring once. This specimen consisted of CD4+ or CD8+ T cells sorted from blood, obtained in a trial of the OX40 agonist ivuxolimab. The receptors were sampled from an adult with an advanced solid tumor such as melanoma, head and neck, liver or kidney cancer. Both conserved end residues are part of each CDR3. Each record gives: clone size, V gene, J gene, D gene, CDR3 DNA, CDR3 protein. The D gene is left open where the match is weak. Not every row has a clone size; where given, it reads once, few, many or a size class.

clone_size: .
v_call: TRBV4-2
j_call: TRBJ2-1
d_call: TRBD2
cdr3_nt: TGTGCCAGCAGCCAAGAACCGGGAGGGTACAATGAGCAGTTCTTC
cdr3_aa: CASSQEPGGYNEQFF

clone_size: .
v_call: TRBV7-9
j_call: TRBJ2-2
d_call: TRBD2
cdr3_nt: TGTGCCAGCAGGGGGCCTAGCGGGACCGGGGAGCTGTTTTTT
cdr3_aa: CASRGPSGTGELFF

clone_size: .
v_call: TRBV27
j_call: TRBJ2-7
d_call: .
cdr3_nt: TGTGCCGCAGGGACGTTCTACGAGCAGTACTTC
cdr3_aa: CAAGTFYEQYF

clone_size: once
v_call: TRBV5-1
j_call: TRBJ2-1
d_call: .
cdr3_nt: TGCGCCAGCAGCTTGGTAGGGTATGAGCAGTTCTTC
cdr3_aa: CASSLVGYEQFF

clone_size: .
v_call: TRBV27
j_call: TRBJ2-3
d_call: TRBD1
cdr3_nt: TGTGCCAGCAGCCCCAGGGGGATGCTCCCAGATACGCAGTATTTT
cdr3_aa: CASSPRGMLPDTQYF

clone_size: .
v_call: TRBV7-7
j_call: TRBJ2-1
d_call: TRBD2
cdr3_nt: TGTGCCGTGGGGCGGGAGTCTTTTGGTGAGCAGTTCTTC
cdr3_aa: CAVGRESFGEQFF

clone_size: once
v_call: TRBV5-4
j_call: TRBJ2-1
d_call: .
cdr3_nt: TGTGCCAGCAGCTTGTTGTGGGGGACGGCTAACAATGAGCAGTTCTTC
cdr3_aa: CASSLLWGTANNEQFF

clone_size: .
v_call: TRBV27
j_call: TRBJ1-1
d_call: TRBD1
cdr3_nt: TGTGCCAGCAGCCGGGACAGGGGGCGTACTGAAGCTTTCTTT
cdr3_aa: CASSRDRGRTEAFF

clone_size: .
v_call: TRBV5-1
j_call: TRBJ2-2
d_call: .
cdr3_nt: TGCGCCAGCAGCTTGGTCCCAGGGAACACCGGGGAGCTGTTTTTT
cdr3_aa: CASSLVPGNTGELFF

clone_size: .
v_call: TRBV20-1
j_call: TRBJ2-7
d_call: .
cdr3_nt: TGCAGTGTCCCCGATAACCCGAAGCAGTACTTC
cdr3_aa: CSVPDNPKQYF

clone_size: few
v_call: TRBV11-2
j_call: TRBJ1-2
d_call: .
cdr3_nt: TGTGCCAGCAGCTTTGCGGGGGCGTTTGGCTACACCTTC
cdr3_aa: CASSFAGAFGYTF

clone_size: .
v_call: TRBV7-9
j_call: TRBJ1-6
d_call: .
cdr3_nt: TGTGCCAGCAGCTTAGTAGAAAAGTCCTCACCCCTCCACTTT
cdr3_aa: CASSLVEKSSPLHF

clone_size: .
v_call: TRBV5-1
j_call: TRBJ2-5
d_call: .
cdr3_nt: TGCGCCAGCAGCTTGGTCGACTCCGGAGAGACCCAGTACTTC
cdr3_aa: CASSLVDSGETQYF

clone_size: .
v_call: TRBV4-2
j_call: TRBJ2-1
d_call: .
cdr3_nt: TGTGCCAGCAGCCCCCACCTCAGCGGGTCTTCCAATGAGCAGTTCTTC
cdr3_aa: CASSPHLSGSSNEQFF

clone_size: .
v_call: TRBV5-6
j_call: TRBJ2-2
d_call: TRBD2
cdr3_nt: TGTGCCAGCAGCTTGTCCGGACTAGCGCTTACCGGGGAGCTGTTTTTT
cdr3_aa: CASSLSGLALTGELFF

clone_size: .
v_call: TRBV6-5
j_call: TRBJ1-2
d_call: TRBD1
cdr3_nt: TGTGCCAGCAGTTACCTCAGGACAGGGGGCGGCTATGGCTACACCTTC
cdr3_aa: CASSYLRTGGGYGYTF

clone_size: .
v_call: TRBV4-1
j_call: TRBJ1-2
d_call: TRBD1
cdr3_nt: TGCGCCAGCAGCCAAGATGAAGGACAGGGGCCCCTACGAATTTATGGCTACACCTTC
cdr3_aa: CASSQDEGQGPLRIYGYTF

clone_size: few
v_call: TRBV30
j_call: TRBJ2-1
d_call: .
cdr3_nt: TGTGCCTGGAGTTGGGAAGGTGAGCAGTTCTTC
cdr3_aa: CAWSWEGEQFF

clone_size: .
v_call: TRBV7-2
j_call: TRBJ1-2
d_call: TRBD1
cdr3_nt: TGTGCCAGCAGCACGGGACAGCGGAACTATGGCTACACCTTC
cdr3_aa: CASSTGQRNYGYTF

clone_size: .
v_call: TRBV6-5
j_call: TRBJ2-1
d_call: .
cdr3_nt: TGTGCCAGCAGTTACTCAGGCAGGGGCGATGAGCAGTTCTTC
cdr3_aa: CASSYSGRGDEQFF

clone_size: few
v_call: TRBV19
j_call: TRBJ2-7
d_call: .
cdr3_nt: TGTGCCAGTAGTATCTGGGGAGCGCAAGAGCAGTACTTC
cdr3_aa: CASSIWGAQEQYF

clone_size: .
v_call: TRBV9
j_call: TRBJ1-3
d_call: .
cdr3_nt: TGTGCCAGCAGCCCCCGCCCGGACGCCTACTCTGGAAACACCATATATTTT
cdr3_aa: CASSPRPDAYSGNTIYF

clone_size: .
v_call: TRBV18
j_call: TRBJ1-5
d_call: .
cdr3_nt: TGTGCCAGCTCACCACGGCAGCGGGAGCCCCAGCATTTT
cdr3_aa: CASSPRQREPQHF

clone_size: .
v_call: TRBV4-1
j_call: TRBJ1-5
d_call: .
cdr3_nt: TGCGCCAGCAGCCCACAGGGAAGAGCGGTTCAGCCCCAGCATTTT
cdr3_aa: CASSPQGRAVQPQHF

clone_size: .
v_call: TRBV6-1
j_call: TRBJ1-2
d_call: .
cdr3_nt: TGTGCCAGCAGTGAAAACCCTCTCTATGGCTACACCTTC
cdr3_aa: CASSENPLYGYTF

clone_size: .
v_call: TRBV9
j_call: TRBJ2-7
d_call: .
cdr3_nt: TGTGCCAGCAGCGTAGGAACAGGGTCAACCTACGAGCAGTACTTC
cdr3_aa: CASSVGTGSTYEQYF

clone_size: .
v_call: TRBV30
j_call: TRBJ1-2
d_call: .
cdr3_nt: TGTGCCTGGAGTGTGATCGGGCGAGGGGCCTACACCTTC
cdr3_aa: CAWSVIGRGAYTF

clone_size: .
v_call: TRBV9
j_call: TRBJ1-1
d_call: TRBD1
cdr3_nt: TGTGCCAGCAGCGATCCCGGGACAGGGGGCGTTTTCTTT
cdr3_aa: CASSDPGTGGVFF

clone_size: .
v_call: TRBV7-4
j_call: TRBJ2-1
d_call: .
cdr3_nt: TGTGCCAGCAGCTCCCTCAGTTTAAAGCTAGGTACTGAGCAGTTCTTC
cdr3_aa: CASSSLSLKLGTEQFF

clone_size: .
v_call: TRBV5-1
j_call: TRBJ2-3
d_call: .
cdr3_nt: TGCGCCAGCAGCCAAAAGCAGGGCACAGATACGCAGTATTTT
cdr3_aa: CASSQKQGTDTQYF

clone_size: .
v_call: TRBV7-6
j_call: TRBJ1-2
d_call: TRBD1
cdr3_nt: TGTGCCAGCAGCAATAGTCGACAGGGTGGCTATGGCTACACCTTC
cdr3_aa: CASSNSRQGGYGYTF

clone_size: .
v_call: TRBV5-1
j_call: TRBJ2-7
d_call: TRBD1
cdr3_nt: TGCGCCAGCAGCTCCACACAGGGGGAAAGGAACGAGCAGTACTTC
cdr3_aa: CASSSTQGERNEQYF

clone_size: .
v_call: TRBV9
j_call: TRBJ2-1
d_call: TRBD2
cdr3_nt: TGTGCCAGCAGCATAACGGGCGGGAGGTTCTACAATGAGCAGTTCTTC
cdr3_aa: CASSITGGRFYNEQFF

clone_size: .
v_call: TRBV7-3
j_call: TRBJ2-7
d_call: .
cdr3_nt: TGTGCCAGCAGCTTAGGCAGGGGAAACGAGCAGTACTTC
cdr3_aa: CASSLGRGNEQYF

clone_size: .
v_call: TRBV10-3
j_call: TRBJ1-2
d_call: TRBD1
cdr3_nt: TGTGCCATCACGCGCCGGGACAGGGGGGACTATGGCTACACCTTC
cdr3_aa: CAITRRDRGDYGYTF

clone_size: .
v_call: TRBV5-1
j_call: TRBJ1-1
d_call: .
cdr3_nt: TGCGCCAGCAGCTTCCTGACAGACACTGAAGCTTTCTTT
cdr3_aa: CASSFLTDTEAFF

clone_size: .
v_call: TRBV7-8
j_call: TRBJ2-5
d_call: .
cdr3_nt: TGTGCCAGCAGCTTAAATACGCAAGCAGGAGGGGAGACCCAGTACTTC
cdr3_aa: CASSLNTQAGGETQYF

clone_size: .
v_call: TRBV5-4
j_call: TRBJ2-5
d_call: TRBD1
cdr3_nt: TGTGCCAGCAGCTTGATCGGGGAAGGGGGCGCGGGAGAGACCCAGTACTTC
cdr3_aa: CASSLIGEGGAGETQYF

clone_size: .
v_call: TRBV21-1
j_call: TRBJ1-2
d_call: .
cdr3_nt: TGTGCCAGCACGCGAACGACAGGGCGCTATGGCTACACCTTC
cdr3_aa: CASTRTTGRYGYTF